A single sample is the source of the 27 T cell receptor beta chains below, sequenced in a study of T cells after yellow fever vaccination. In TCRdb, the 5' RACE reads were re-called with MiXCR into one record per CDR3 protein. This sample yields 500,000 to 650,000 distinct CDR3 sequences, of which about a sixth are seen a single time; around 16% belongs to the top ten. The specimen comprised PBMCs, sampled around 5 days after the first yellow fever vaccination. Source of these receptors: a man aged 18 to 29 who received the YFV17D yellow fever vaccine.

This clonotype was observed at least ten times. The chain recombines TRBV12-3 or TRBV12-4 with TRBJ1-5; 8 bases are a match to TRBD1. The CDR3 has 14 amino acids. J gave up 4 bases and V 5 bases, and 4 bases lay outside the gene matches. The CDR3 is CASSRTGLNQPQHF. CDR3 nucleotides: TGTGCCAGCAGTCGGACAGGGCTTAATCAGCCCCAGCATTTT.

This clonotype showed up just a few times. The genes are TRBV7-3 and TRBJ2-3, with 8 bases fitting TRBD1. The CDR3 covers 16 residues. The germline V gene has CDR1 SGHTA and CDR2 FQGTGA. Trimming took 5 bases from V and 0 from J; bases not matched to a gene: 7. CDR3: CASSLQGASSTDTQYF. The CDR3 DNA follows: TGTGCCAGCAGCCTTCAGGGGGCTTCGAGCACAGATACGCAGTATTTT.

V is TRBV18 and J is TRBJ2-3; 10 bases are a match to TRBD2. There are 14 residues in the CDR3. Germline CDR1 and CDR2: KGHSH and LQKENI. Losses at the gene ends were 5 bases for V and 3 bases for J; bases not matched to a gene: 2. DNA of the CDR3: TGTGCCAGCTCAGGGACTAGCGTGACAGATACGCAGTATTTT. This encodes CASSGTSVTDTQYF.

The V call is TRBV9, the J call TRBJ2-1; D uncertain. The CDR3 runs to 16 residues. Germline CDR1 SGDLS, CDR2 YYNGEE. V lost 4 bases and J lost 0, with 14 bases in between. CDR3 amino acids: CASSPQGRSSYNEQFF. The CDR3 nucleotides are TGTGCCAGCAGCCCCCAAGGACGGAGCTCCTACAATGAGCAGTTCTTC. Together with reference TRBV9 and TRBJ2-1, the CDR3 gives the full variable domain: DSGVTQTPKHLITATGQRVTLRCSPRSGDLSVYWYQQSLDQGLQFLIQYYNGEERAKGNILERFSAQQFPDLHSELNLSSLELGDSALYFCASSPQGRSSYNEQFFGPGTRLTVL.

This clonotype was picked up one time. Given a much more abundant clone one base away, this may be a read error. The gene calls are TRBV20-1 and TRBJ1-6; D uncertain. The CDR3 loop spans 13 amino acids. V was cut by 3 bases and J by 6 bases, with 9 bases left in between. CDR1 is DFQATT and CDR2 is SNEGSKA in the germline V gene (reference sequence). CDR3 sequence: CSASGYSNSPLHF. CDR3 DNA: TGCAGTGCTAGTGGGTACAGTAATTCACCCCTCCACTTT.

This clonotype was seen ten or more times. V and J are TRBV5-5 and TRBJ2-1, with 10 bases that match TRBD1. Germline V gene data show CDR1 as SGHKS and CDR2 as YYEKEE (reference sequence). The CDR3 consists of 15 residues. Trimming removed 2 bases from V and 8 bases from J; junction bases left unmatched: 7. CDR3 amino acids: CASSFSWDRGDEQFF. The CDR3 nucleotides are TGTGCCAGCAGCTTCAGTTGGGACAGGGGCGATGAGCAGTTCTTC.

This clonotype was recorded at least ten times. V gene TRBV11-2 combines with J gene TRBJ2-3, with 10 bases fitting TRBD2. The CDR3 loop spans 20 amino acids. The germline CDR1 and CDR2 sequences are SGHAT and FQNNGV. J lost 0 bases, V lost 8 bases, and 20 bases had no gene match. The CDR3 nucleotides are TGTGCCAGCGGAAACATAGCGGGGGGATTTACAAGGGCTAGCACAGATACGCAGTATTTT. Protein product: CASGNIAGGFTRASTDTQYF.

This clonotype has a count of ten or more. The chain links TRBV2 to TRBJ2-1; D unresolved. The CDR3 has 13 amino acids. From germline, CDR1 is SNHLY and CDR2 FYNNEI. Trimming removed 0 bases at V and 8 bases at J, with 8 bases between. CDR3 bases: TGTGCCAGCAGTGAAGCGGTAAACGATGAGCAGTTCTTC. As protein: CASSEAVNDEQFF.

This clonotype has only a few counts. The chain combines TRBV5-6 with TRBJ1-5; D is perhaps TRBD1 (5 bases). The length of the CDR3 is 13 residues. The ends were cut back, 3 bases at V and 11 bases at J, with 15 bases in the middle. Germline V gene sequence: CDR1 SGHDT, CDR2 YYEEEE. The CDR3 DNA is TGTGCCAGCAGCTCGGGTCTTTTAGGGGCCCAGCATTTT. It yields the protein CASSSGLLGAQHF. Filled out from reference TRBV5-6 and TRBJ1-5, the complete variable domain reads DAGVTQSPTHLIKTRGQQVTLRCSPKSGHDTVSWYQQALGQGPQFIFQYYEEEERQRGNFPDRFSGHQFPNYSSELNVNALLLGDSALYLCASSSGLLGAQHFGDGTRLSIL.

The chain recombines TRBV18 with TRBJ2-3; 12 bases match TRBD2. There are 16 residues in the CDR3. Germline V CDR1 and CDR2: KGHSH, LQKENI. Trimming took 6 bases from V and 5 from J; bases not matched to a gene: 9. DNA for the CDR3: TGTGCCAGCTCGCCGACTAGCGGGGGCCGGGGAGATACGCAGTATTTT. This translates into CASSPTSGGRGDTQYF.

This CDR3 reads CAISESTGGYEQYV. CDR3 sequence (DNA): TGTGCCATCAGTGAGTCTACAGGGGGCTACGAGCAGTACGTC. The rearrangement uses TRBV10-3 and TRBJ2-7; the match to TRBD1 covers 8 bases. The germline gives CDR1 ENHRY, CDR2 SYGVKD. This CDR3 is 14 amino acids long. The J segment lost 3 bases and the V segment lost 0 bases, leaving 1 base of the junction unmatched.

The rearrangement uses TRBV3-1 and TRBJ2-3; D ambiguous. V was pared by 4 bases and J by 5 bases, with 16 bases between. The germline CDR1 and CDR2 sequences are LGHDT and YNNKEL (reference sequence). The CDR3 spans 15 residues. The CDR3 bases are TGTGCCAGCAGCCCACTTGAGGATGCCATAGATACGCAGTATTTT. It is translated as CASSPLEDAIDTQYF.

The V and J genes are TRBV5-4 and TRBJ2-7; TRBD1 is a possible D gene (6 bases). Trimming left V 4 bases short and J 3 bases short, with 14 bases between. The CDR3 sequence is 14 residues long. In germline, CDR1 is SGHNT, CDR2 YYREEE (reference sequence). This CDR3 is CASSRRDTDYEQYF. The CDR3 region has the DNA TGTGCCAGCAGCCGCCGGGACACCGACTACGAGCAGTACTTC.

The V call is TRBV12-3 or TRBV12-4, the J call TRBJ2-2; D not resolved. V was trimmed by 2 bases and J by 7 bases, leaving 5 bases between them. The CDR3 runs 12 residues. The DNA for the CDR3 is TGTGCCAGCAGTTTAAGCCACGGGGAGCTGTTTTTT. This encodes CASSLSHGELFF.

This clonotype appeared a few times. The chain uses TRBV4-1 and TRBJ1-5; D not certain. Per the germline V gene, CDR1 is MGHRA and CDR2 is YSYEKL. CDR3 length: 17 amino acids. V was clipped by 0 bases and J by 2 bases, with 14 bases between them. The chain's CDR3 is CASSQDIGSPGNQPQHF. The CDR3 nucleotides are TGCGCCAGCAGCCAAGATATTGGGAGTCCGGGCAATCAGCCCCAGCATTTT.

The chain carries TRBV18 and TRBJ1-2; D is perhaps TRBD1 (5 bases). Germline-derived CDR1 and CDR2 are KGHSH and LQKENI. Trimming removed 5 bases at V and 6 bases at J, with 16 bases between. CDR3 size: 14 residues. The CDR3 spells CASSGDGEHNGYTF. The CDR3 nucleotides read TGTGCCAGCTCAGGGGACGGCGAACACAATGGCTACACCTTC.

This clonotype was recorded a few times. This chain connects TRBV5-4 to TRBJ2-3; perhaps TRBD2 as D (6 bases). V was clipped by 3 bases and J by 5 bases, with 16 bases between them. Germline assignment: CDR1 SGHNT and CDR2 YYREEE (reference sequence). The CDR3 is 15 residues long. The CDR3 protein is CASSSTNGGIDTQYF. For the CDR3, the DNA is TGTGCCAGCAGCTCAACAAACGGGGGAATAGATACGCAGTATTTT. The entire variable domain, with the rest obtained from reference TRBV5-4 and TRBJ2-3, is as follows: ETGVTQSPTHLIKTRGQQVTLRCSSQSGHNTVSWYQQALGQGPQFIFQYYREEENGRGNFPPRFSGLQFPNYSSELNVNALELDDSALYLCASSSTNGGIDTQYFGPGTRLTVL.

The rearrangement uses TRBV7-9 and TRBJ2-7; 7 bases are shared with TRBD2. The CDR3 is 12 residues long. V dropped 7 bases and J dropped 5; count of bases not matched to a gene: 5. Germline CDR1 is SEHNR and CDR2 is FQNEAQ (reference sequence). The CDR3 sequence: CASTGLVDEQYF. CDR3 DNA: TGTGCCAGCACCGGACTAGTGGACGAGCAGTACTTC.

The chain links TRBV12-3 or TRBV12-4 to TRBJ2-5, with 7 nucleotides matching TRBD1. Losses at the gene ends were 8 bases for V and 4 bases for J; bases not matched to a gene: 7. This CDR3 is built from 13 residues. This chain's CDR3 is CASAYRGRETQYF. The CDR3 nucleotides are TGTGCCAGCGCCTACAGGGGTCGAGAGACCCAGTACTTC.

In this sample, this clonotype turned up a few times. The chain links TRBV19 to TRBJ2-1, with no clear D. Deletions cut 5 bases from V and 0 bases from J, with 11 bases between. This CDR3 is 15 amino acids long. CDR1 is LNHDA and CDR2 is SQIVND in the germline V gene (reference sequence). In DNA, the CDR3 is TGTGCCAGTAGTGATTACCTAAGCTCCTACAATGAGCAGTTCTTC. Its translation is CASSDYLSSYNEQFF.

The rearrangement joins TRBV6-1 to TRBJ1-6, with a possible D match to TRBD1 (6 bases). Germline CDR1 and CDR2: MNHNS and SASEGT. This CDR3 spans 15 amino acids. The ends were cut back, 6 bases at V and 10 bases at J, with 19 bases in the middle. CDR3 DNA sequence: TGTGCCAGCAGCCTTTCAGGGGAGGCCGGGTCACCCCTCCACTTT. Translation gives CASSLSGEAGSPLHF.

The gene calls are TRBV30 and TRBJ2-3; D gene unclear. Germline CDR1 GTSNPN, CDR2 SVGIG (reference sequence). The CDR3 has 12 residues. The germline V and J ends were trimmed by 3 bases and 2 bases, with 6 bases remaining between them. Written as DNA, the CDR3 is TGTGCCTGGAGCGTCATCACAGATACGCAGTATTTT. It codes for CAWSVITDTQYF. Filled out from reference TRBV30 and TRBJ2-3, the complete variable domain reads SQTIHQWPATLVQPVGSPLSLECTVEGTSNPNLYWYRQAAGRGLQLLFYSVGIGQISSEVPQNLSASRPQDRQFILSSKKLLLSDSGFYLCAWSVITDTQYFGPGTRLTVL.

The V gene is TRBV5-6, the J gene TRBJ2-2; possible D gene TRBD1, 6 bases. This CDR3 has 15 amino acids. CDR1 is SGHDT, CDR2 YYEEEE, per germline. Trimming left V 3 bases short and J 7 bases short, with 16 bases between. CDR3 protein: CASSYAQMGHGELFF. Here the CDR3 DNA reads TGTGCCAGCAGCTATGCGCAGATGGGACACGGGGAGCTGTTTTTT.

This clonotype was recorded a few times. V is TRBV7-2 and J is TRBJ1-2; 9 nucleotides align to TRBD1. The CDR3 totals 15 residues. Losses at the gene ends were 5 bases for V and 4 bases for J; bases not matched to a gene: 8. Germline loops: CDR1 SGHTA, CDR2 FQGNSA. In nucleotides, the CDR3 is TGTGCCAGCAGCGTCCGACAGGGGGTAATCTATGGCTACACCTTC. This sequence encodes CASSVRQGVIYGYTF.

In its sample, this clonotype was seen a few times. This chain uses TRBV27 with TRBJ2-1, with 8 positions matching TRBD2. CDR1 and CDR2 from the germline V gene are MNHEY and SMNVEV (reference sequence). The length of the CDR3 is 11 residues. V lost 8 bases to trimming and J lost 10 bases; unmatched junction nucleotides: 4. CDR3 amino acids: CASHSGGEQFF. DNA of the CDR3: TGTGCCAGCCATTCGGGGGGGGAGCAGTTCTTC.

This clonotype has more than one count but fewer than ten. The chain links TRBV19 to TRBJ2-2; 9 bases agree with TRBD2. V lost 7 bases, J lost 0 bases, and 3 bases stayed unmatched. Germline CDR1 and CDR2: LNHDA and SQIVND (reference sequence). This CDR3 is 15 amino acids long. The CDR3 DNA reads TGTGCCAGTATCGGCGGGGGGGCGAACACCGGGGAGCTGTTTTTT. It codes for CASIGGGANTGELFF.

This clonotype was seen more than once but under ten times. V is TRBV28 and J is TRBJ2-2; D may be TRBD2 (5 bases). V lost 6 bases to trimming and J lost 8 bases, with 19 bases between them. Germline V gene sequence: CDR1 MDHEN, CDR2 SYDVKM. This CDR3 has 15 amino acids. The CDR3 region is CASRWLRTLRGELFF. CDR3 sequence (DNA): TGTGCCAGCAGATGGTTACGGACTCTACGGGGGGAGCTGTTTTTT.